This T cell receptor beta chain was obtained from a study of blood T cells in healthy people across ages. Study details: Using template switching, researchers captured about one barcoded beta molecule for each two T cells.

The CDR3 has 16 amino acids. The germline gives CDR1 SGHRS, CDR2 YFSETQ. J was trimmed by 4 bases and V by 0 bases; bases with no gene match: 6. The study's findings and limits: Possibly, changes in expanded clonotypes were confounded because donor CMV status was unknown. Per million T cells, TCR beta diversity dropped roughly linearly as age increased.

Through a sample-barcoded 5' primer and a J-beta primer mix, a second PCR was run for roughly 7 to 12 cycles. Each cDNA molecule, via a template-switch adaptor with 12 random nucleotides, was tagged. Each CDR3 protein is one row after TCRdb ran MiXCR on the 5' RACE reads. The sample contains roughly 680,000 distinct CDR3 sequences, 45% to 50% of which appear only once. Remarks on this clonotype: Its antigen is unidentified.

The rearrangement links TRBV5-1 to TRBJ2-3, with 9 bases that match TRBD2. This clonotype originated in a woman aged 55-70 years in good health. The specimen sequenced was blood. This CDR3 reads CASSLEPAGGPDTQYF. Written as DNA, the CDR3 is TGCGCCAGCAGCTTGGAGCCAGCGGGAGGCCCAGATACGCAGTATTTT.